Sequencing of this T cell receptor beta chain was carried out in a study of T cells in women clearing cervical HPV infection (dated by TCRdb to between 2017 and 2018). Study-wide context: Cases were about 25 women with histologically confirmed HPV16-related CIN3 or worse, including 2 invasive cancers. The approximately 26 controls were women who cleared a single incident HPV16 infection within 12 months without developing precancer or cancer. Blood from cases was drawn at the visit where the lesion was first identified, while blood from controls was drawn once the infection was no longer detected. Among cases, blood sampling occurred a median of about 150 days after lesion detection, with an interquartile range of roughly 85 to 200 days. Since HLA typing was available for only a few women, HLA type could not be ruled out as a confounder. An exploratory proof-of-principle case-control study, nested within the Guanacaste HPV Natural History Study in Costa Rica, was conducted to compare TCR repertoires across cervical HPV16 outcomes. Cases were matched to controls by age within five years and by the year the sample was collected. Cases had a median age of around 34 years compared with 38 for controls, and baseline characteristics showed no significant differences between the groups. The parent cohort enrolled about 10,000 women aged 18 or older in Guanacaste, Costa Rica, in 1993 to 1994 and followed the women for approximately seven years. Five blinded duplicates per group were added as quality controls, so that 60 or so samples were obtained: roughly 50 participants and some 10 replicates. The investigation overall reported the following: The cross-sectional design could not show whether associations preceded infection or resulted from it; effector/memory subsets and HPV-specific T cells were not isolated. TRBV6-7 relative abundance was lower in cases than in controls (approximately 0.11% versus 0.16%; Bonferroni P = 0.0008). Because the number of T cells in each sample was unknown, differences in richness could reflect differing T-cell content rather than repertoire biology. Random forest classifiers combining richness and V gene abundances distinguished cases from controls with an estimated AUC of 0.8 to 0.9. TCR repertoire richness was significantly higher in CIN3+ cases than in controls across sequencing depths, while evenness did not differ.

Remarks on this clone: Its antigen remains undetermined. The read finishes 3 residues shy of the CDR3 end, and the germline J gene is used to complete it.

The immunoSEQ assay used multiplex PCR to amplify TCR beta CDR3 regions from an average of roughly 1.2 ug of genomic DNA per sample. The assay corrected primer bias using a complete synthetic TCR repertoire to establish an amplification baseline. The amplicons were sequenced using the Illumina platform. The authors' pipeline ran thus. Sequences were error-corrected by clustering with frequency ratios and a modified nearest-neighbor algorithm, then analyzed in the immunoSEQ Analyzer with IMGT gene definitions. At each rarefaction depth, TCR richness and evenness were averaged across 20 rarefaction repeats, and any sample with fewer sequences than the depth was left out. Wilcoxon rank sum tests with FDR correction were used to compare relative abundances of V, D and J genes between the groups. For the blinded duplicates, the intraclass correlation was nearly 96% for TCR richness and averaged 76.4% across about 67 gene segments. TCRdb took over this immuneACCESS table, retaining in-frame rearrangements with V and J assigned. Such tables are incomplete; in checked studies, under half of the missing clones stem from an unresolved V gene, and the remainder is unexplained. That table is the source of V, J and clone size, and D and trimming were worked out from the DNA. The table kept for this sample lists around 23,000 clones. The ten biggest clones cover 2% to 3% of the sample.

The CDR3 covers 13 residues, taking in both the cysteine and the phenylalanine. Sequencing covers 30 bases of the CDR3, shown here with the frame starting at base 1. CDR1 GTSNPN and CDR2 SVGIG are derived from the germline V gene (reference sequence). Every participant had a single incident cervical HPV16 infection, and prevalent HPV16 infections were excluded. Cervical HPV DNA was detected with MY09/MY11 PCR, and genotyping was done by dot-blot hybridization. Around 16 mL of heparinized blood was centrifuged, after which the buffy coat was aliquoted, frozen at -30 degrees C, and then stored at -80 degrees C. Genomic DNA was extracted from buffy coat specimens using QIAGEN kits.

The receptor chain draws on TRBV30 and TRBJ1-2; TRBD1 lines up with 8 middle nucleotides. The clonotype originates from a woman between 18 and 70 years old with a cervical HPV16 infection that either progressed to CIN3+ or cleared (not recorded which). Sequenced material: blood buffy coat. The covered CDR3 bases are TGTGCCTGGGACAGGGGAGCCACAGATACC. Its translation reads: CAWDRGATDT. The whole CDR3 is CAWDRGATDTYTF.